The 30 T cell receptor beta chains in this list originate from one sample, sequenced in a study of vaccination effects on CD4 cells after COVID-19 (dated by TCRdb to between 2021 and 2023). The antigens these receptors bind are not known. In the ViraFEST assay, PBMC were stimulated with viral peptide pools, and TCR sequencing was then used to find antigen-specific CD4+ T cell clonotypes based on their expansion. After around ten days of culture, CD4+ T cells were isolated with the EasySep CD4+ T cell isolation kit. Convalescent patients had PCR-confirmed SARS-CoV-2 infection between March and December 2020, before Alpha, Beta and Delta variants emerged in the United States. Each participant got two doses of an mRNA SARS-CoV-2 vaccine, either BNT162b2 or mRNA-1273. Library construction relied on the immunoSEQ multiplex PCR assay. TCRdb re-hosts the immuneACCESS table, in-frame sequences only. Its copies lack some clones; in the studies checked, an unresolved V gene accounts for under half of them, and the cause for the rest is not known. Present in this sample are about 14,000 clones, over 65% of which were seen just once. Around 28% of the sample belongs to the ten largest clones.

Here the sequenced sample was CD4+ T cells from PBMCs cultured with HCoV-NL63 spike peptides, taken after COVID-19 vaccination. Explained via the paper, the cell subset or site label denotes: HCoV-NL63 spike overlapping peptide pool stimulation. All receptors derive from a human donor who had a prior SARS-CoV-2 infection.

The chain uses TRBV7-2 and TRBJ2-2; TRBD1 matches at 7 bases. The CDR3 has 15 residues. Germline CDR1 is SGHTA and CDR2 is FQGNSA. Trimming cost V 5 bases and J 3 bases; bases outside gene matches: 6. The CDR3 nucleotides read TGTGCCAGCAGCACCGGGGACAGAGACACCGGGGAGCTGTTTTTT. Its protein product is CASSTGDRDTGELFF. Full variable domain (rest looked up from reference TRBV7-2 and TRBJ2-2): GAGVSQSPSNKVTEKGKDVELRCDPISGHTALYWYRQSLGQGLEFLIYFQGNSAPDKSGLPSDRFSAERTGGSVSTLTIQRTQQEDSAVYLCASSTGDRDTGELFFGEGSRLTVL.

This chain connects TRBV2 to TRBJ2-2, with unresolved D. This CDR3 contains 15 residues. Trimming pared 2 bases from V and 4 bases from J, leaving 11 bases between. Per germline, CDR1 SNHLY and CDR2 FYNNEI. The chain's CDR3 is CASSEFLRVTGELFF. The CDR3 DNA reads TGTGCCAGCAGTGAATTTTTAAGGGTCACCGGGGAGCTGTTTTTT.

The chain carries TRBV15 and TRBJ2-6; D gene uncertain. The V end was cut by 0 bases, the J end by 0 bases, with 9 bases between. The CDR3 sequence is 17 residues long. Germline V CDR1 and CDR2: LNHNV, YYDKDF (reference sequence). The DNA of the CDR3 is TGTGCCACCAGCAGAGATTTTACCGGCTCTGGGGCCAACGTCCTGACTTTC. Translating it yields CATSRDFTGSGANVLTF. The whole variable domain, remainder taken from reference TRBV15 and TRBJ2-6, is DAMVIQNPRYQVTQFGKPVTLSCSQTLNHNVMYWYQQKSSQAPKLLFHYYDKDFNNEADTPDNFQSRRPNTSFCFLDIRSPGLGDTAMYLCATSRDFTGSGANVLTFGAGSRLTVL.

Only one count was recorded for this clone. The J gene is TRBJ1-6, the V gene TRBV5-1; no clear D. The germline gives CDR1 SGHRS, CDR2 YFSETQ. V was clipped by 0 bases and J by 5 bases, with 9 bases between them. This CDR3 is 15 amino acids long. In DNA, the CDR3 is TGCGCCAGCAGCTTGGATTCTGGAAATAATTCACCCCTCCACTTT. This translates into CASSLDSGNNSPLHF.

The chain combines TRBV5-1 with TRBJ2-7; the match to TRBD1 covers 7 bases. In germline, CDR1 is SGHRS, CDR2 YFSETQ. V shed 4 bases and J 0 bases; nucleotides not matched to a gene: 4. This CDR3 has 14 amino acids. The CDR3 reads CASSPGQISYEQYF. CDR3 nucleotide sequence: TGCGCCAGCAGCCCGGGACAGATCTCCTACGAGCAGTACTTC.

The genes are TRBV7-3 and TRBJ1-5; no clear D gene. Trimming pared 6 bases from V and 7 bases from J, leaving 13 bases between. CDR3 length: 13 amino acids. CDR1 SGHTA and CDR2 FQGTGA come from the germline V gene. As DNA, the CDR3 is TGTGCCAGCAGTTCGACCTACGGACAGCCCCAGCATTTT. Translating it yields CASSSTYGQPQHF.

The gene calls are TRBV6-5 and TRBJ2-7; maybe TRBD2 (5 bases). This CDR3 region has 14 residues. Germline V gene data show CDR1 as MNHEY and CDR2 as SVGAGI. Trimming pared 4 bases from V and 0 bases from J, leaving 10 bases between. The CDR3, as DNA: TGTGCCAGCAGTTCGGACTGGGGCTCCTACGAGCAGTACTTC. Its protein product is CASSSDWGSYEQYF.

J is TRBJ2-5 and V is TRBV6-5; the D gene is possibly TRBD1 (5 bases). This CDR3 spans 13 amino acids. The germline gives CDR1 MNHEY, CDR2 SVGAGI. The germline V and J ends were trimmed by 6 bases and 2 bases, with 10 bases remaining between them. CDR3 amino acids: CASSSDSQETQYF. CDR3 DNA: TGTGCCAGCAGCTCAGACAGTCAAGAGACCCAGTACTTC.

The gene calls are TRBV21-1 and TRBJ1-5; the table's TRBD1 call for D was not verified on the DNA. TRBV21-1 is designated a pseudogene. This CDR3 is built from 18 residues. The CDR3 protein is CASSKERDRGYSNQPQHF. The CDR3, as DNA: TGTGCCAGCAGCAAAGAAAGGGACAGGGGCTATAGCAATCAGCCCCAGCATTTT.

The J gene is TRBJ1-1, the V gene TRBV6-5; 7 bases map to TRBD1. The germline V gene encodes CDR1 MNHEY and CDR2 SVGAGI. With 4 bases clipped from V and 6 bases from J, the junction kept 8 bases outside the gene matches. This CDR3 comprises 14 residues. This chain's CDR3 is CASSSIQGISEAFF. The CDR3 DNA follows: TGTGCCAGCAGTTCGATACAGGGGATATCTGAAGCTTTCTTT.

CDR3 in amino acids: CASSFQEGARTEAFF. The CDR3 DNA reads TGTGCCAGCAGCTTTCAGGAGGGGGCGCGCACTGAAGCTTTCTTT. This chain joins TRBV7-9 and TRBJ1-1; 7 nucleotides align to TRBD1. The CDR3 spans 15 residues. V shed 3 bases, J shed 4 bases, and the junction held 8 bases outside the gene matches. CDR1 and CDR2 from the germline V gene are SEHNR and FQNEAQ (reference sequence).

The chain has TRBV27 and TRBJ2-1; TRBD2 is a possible D gene (6 bases). There are 14 residues in the CDR3. Trimming took off 5 bases at V and 9 bases at J, with 17 bases between the two ends. Germline values: CDR1 MNHEY, CDR2 SMNVEV (reference sequence). CDR3 in DNA: TGTGCCAGCAGTCAGACTTGGGACTTCTCTGAGCAGTTCTTC. This encodes CASSQTWDFSEQFF.

The chain couples TRBV2 to TRBJ1-4; D unresolved. The length of the CDR3 is 13 residues. Germline V CDR1 and CDR2: SNHLY, FYNNEI. V was cut by 3 bases and J by 6 bases, with 8 bases left in between. The CDR3 sequence is CASSDLLDEKLFF. The CDR3 DNA reads TGTGCCAGCAGTGACCTGCTGGATGAAAAACTGTTTTTT.

The chain has TRBV15 and TRBJ1-5; D unclear. From germline, CDR1 is LNHNV and CDR2 YYDKDF (reference sequence). This CDR3 comprises 12 residues. V lost 0 bases and J 11 bases, leaving 8 bases between the germline ends. CDR3: CATSRDSQTQHF. CDR3 DNA sequence: TGTGCCACCAGCAGAGATTCGCAGACCCAGCATTTT.

The chain couples TRBV14 to TRBJ2-3; perhaps D is TRBD1 or TRBD2 (5 bases each). V lost 2 bases and J lost 5, with 17 bases in between. The CDR3 length is 16 residues. Germline assignment: CDR1 SGHDN and CDR2 FVKESK. The CDR3 loop reads CASSQYEGRFGDTQYF. The CDR3 region has the DNA TGTGCCAGCAGCCAATATGAGGGGCGCTTCGGAGATACGCAGTATTTT.

The rearrangement joins TRBV12-1 to TRBJ2-1; TRBD1 is the table's D call, not checked against the DNA. TRBV12-1 is shown as a pseudogene. The CDR3 extends over 13 amino acids. The CDR3 DNA reads as TGTGCCAGCAGCTTTTGTACAGTTCATGAGCAGTTCTTC. It yields the protein CASSFCTVHEQFF.

The chain employs TRBV2 and TRBJ2-7, with TRBD1 as a possible D gene (7 bases). V was clipped by 6 bases and J by 3 bases, with 18 bases between them. Germline V gene data show CDR1 as SNHLY and CDR2 as FYNNEI. The length of the CDR3 is 15 residues. The CDR3 region is CASRGGTGESYEQYF. CDR3 nucleotides: TGTGCCAGCAGGGGGGGTACAGGGGAGAGCTACGAGCAGTACTTC.

J is TRBJ2-1 and V is TRBV6-2 or TRBV6-3, with a weak D call TRBD2 (5 bases). Germline V gene data show CDR1 as MNHEY and CDR2 as SVGEGT. The CDR3 extends over 15 amino acids. Trimming removed 6 bases at V and 4 bases at J, with 16 bases between. CDR3 sequence (DNA): TGTGCCAGCAGCCGAGGACTCCCGGGTTACAATGAGCAGTTCTTC. Its protein product is CASSRGLPGYNEQFF.

CDR3 protein: CASSVVGGSTDTQYF. CDR3 nucleotide sequence: TGTGCCAGCAGCGTAGTAGGGGGGAGCACAGATACGCAGTATTTT. This rearrangement joins TRBV9 to TRBJ2-3; D possibly matches TRBD1 or TRBD2 (6 bases each). The CDR3 totals 15 residues. Germline V gives CDR1 SGDLS, CDR2 YYNGEE. V was shortened by 0 bases and J by 0 bases, with 8 bases between the two germline ends.

The V and J genes are TRBV11-3 and TRBJ2-5; D is possibly TRBD2 (6 bases). The CDR3 totals 16 residues. Germline V lookup: CDR1 SGHNT, CDR2 YENEEA. Trimming took off 2 bases at V and 5 bases at J, with 18 bases between the two ends. Here the CDR3 reads CASSLWRRDLPETQYF. The CDR3 DNA is TGTGCCAGCAGCTTATGGCGGCGGGATTTGCCGGAGACCCAGTACTTC.

In this sample, this clone turned up a few times. The chain joins TRBV30 to TRBJ1-5; 9 bases fit TRBD1. This CDR3 has 17 amino acids. Looked up from germline, CDR1 is GTSNPN and CDR2 is SVGIG (reference sequence). After removal of 0 bases from V and 6 bases from J, the junction contained 12 bases not matched to a gene. CDR3 sequence reads: CAWSVRSGQGRRQPQHF. As DNA, the CDR3 is TGTGCCTGGAGTGTACGGTCGGGACAGGGCAGACGTCAGCCCCAGCATTTT. The full variable domain, in which reference TRBV30 and TRBJ1-5 provide the parts outside the CDR3, is SQTIHQWPATLVQPVGSPLSLECTVEGTSNPNLYWYRQAAGRGLQLLFYSVGIGQISSEVPQNLSASRPQDRQFILSSKKLLLSDSGFYLCAWSVRSGQGRRQPQHFGDGTRLSIL.

The CDR3 bases are TGTGCCAAAGATTCCAGGGGAGTATACTCCTATAATTCACCCCTCCACTTT. Translated: CAKDSRGVYSYNSPLHF. The rearrangement links TRBV3-1 (or the pseudogene TRBV3-2) to TRBJ1-6, with D tentatively TRBD1 (6 bases). V gave up 10 bases and J gave up 0 bases, with 19 bases separating them. Germline CDR1 is LGHDT and CDR2 is YNNKEL (reference sequence). CDR3 size: 17 residues.

The chain employs TRBV15 and TRBJ1-3; possibly TRBD1 for D (5 bases). This CDR3 is built from 19 residues. From germline, CDR1 is LNHNV and CDR2 YYDKDF (reference sequence). V dropped 3 bases and J dropped 0 bases, with 21 bases sitting between them. The CDR3 coding sequence is TGTGCCACCAGCAGCCCTGACAGACCGGGGGGGACCTCTGGAAACACCATATATTTT. The encoded protein is CATSSPDRPGGTSGNTIYF.

The CDR3 DNA follows: TGCGCCAGCAGCTCAAACAGCCTAGTTGGCTATGGCTACACCTTC. Translated, it gives CASSSNSLVGYGYTF. The J gene is TRBJ1-2, the V gene TRBV5-1; D is ambiguous. Per germline, CDR1 SGHRS and CDR2 YFSETQ. V was pared by 3 bases and J by 4 bases, with 16 bases between. This CDR3 spans 15 amino acids.

This clone was counted a single time. The V call is TRBV6-2 or TRBV6-3, the J call TRBJ1-5, with 10 positions matching TRBD1. This CDR3 contains 16 residues. V was pared by 2 bases and J by 6 bases, with 7 bases of the junction left unmatched. The germline V gene has CDR1 MNHEY and CDR2 SVGEGT. The CDR3, as DNA: TGTGCCAGCAGTTACCAGGGACAGGGGCCGAGTCAGCCCCAGCATTTT. This codes for CASSYQGQGPSQPQHF.

This clone was picked up one time. The CDR3 protein is CASSFLSRLAGADTQYF. CDR3 coding DNA: TGCGCCAGCAGCTTTTTAAGCCGCCTAGCGGGAGCCGATACGCAGTATTTT. The rearrangement uses TRBV5-1 and TRBJ2-3, with 10 nucleotides matching TRBD2. This CDR3 has 17 amino acids. Per the germline V gene, CDR1 is SGHRS and CDR2 is YFSETQ. The V gene end was trimmed by 2 bases and the J gene end by 6 bases; junction bases not matched to a gene: 12.

This clone was found a few times. Written as DNA, the CDR3 is TGTGCCAGCAGCCTCGGGACAAGCCACTCGTATAATTCACCCCTCCACTTT. Protein sequence: CASSLGTSHSYNSPLHF. The chain has TRBV4-2 and TRBJ1-6, with D possibly TRBD1 on 6 matching bases. Trimming left V 4 bases short and J 4 bases short, with 17 bases between. Germline V gene data show CDR1 as LGHNA and CDR2 as YNFKEQ. CDR3 length equals 17 residues.

V usage is TRBV15 and J usage is TRBJ2-5; 9 positions match TRBD2. The CDR3 covers 14 residues. The V gene's germline CDR1 is LNHNV and CDR2 YYDKDF (reference sequence). Germline trimming cut 5 bases from V and 5 bases from J; bases unmatched to any gene: 6. The CDR3 reads CATSARGGLETQYF. As DNA, the CDR3 is TGTGCCACCAGCGCGCGGGGGGGGTTGGAGACCCAGTACTTC.

The CDR3 loop is CASSEEPDGTSGGNTDTQYF. Written as DNA, the CDR3 is TGTGCCAGCAGCGAAGAGCCGGACGGGACTAGCGGGGGGAACACAGATACGCAGTATTTT. This chain uses TRBV5-4 with TRBJ2-3; 15 bases match TRBD2. The CDR3 runs to 20 residues. V shed 4 bases, J shed 2 bases, and the junction held 14 bases outside the gene matches. Germline CDR1 reads SGHNT; CDR2 reads YYREEE (reference sequence).

V gene TRBV6-5 combines with J gene TRBJ2-1; the D is unclear. The CDR3 spans 12 residues. In germline, CDR1 is MNHEY, CDR2 SVGAGI. V dropped 2 bases and J dropped 10 bases, with 9 bases sitting between them. CDR3 in amino acids: CASSYLVGEQFF. Written as DNA, the CDR3 is TGTGCCAGCAGTTACCTCGTTGGGGAGCAGTTCTTC.